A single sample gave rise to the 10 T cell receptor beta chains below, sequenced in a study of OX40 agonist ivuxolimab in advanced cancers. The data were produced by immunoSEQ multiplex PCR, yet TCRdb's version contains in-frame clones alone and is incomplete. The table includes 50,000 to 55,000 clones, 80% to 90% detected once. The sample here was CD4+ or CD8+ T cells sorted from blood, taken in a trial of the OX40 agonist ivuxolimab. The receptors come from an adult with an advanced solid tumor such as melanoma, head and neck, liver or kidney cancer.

The CDR3 region has the DNA TGTGCCAGCAGTTACTCTGACAGAGCCAACACTGAAGCTTTCTTT. This encodes CASSYSDRANTEAFF. The rearrangement links TRBV6-5 to TRBJ1-1, with D possibly TRBD1 on 5 matching bases. Germline-derived CDR1 and CDR2 are MNHEY and SVGAGI. This CDR3 region has 15 residues. V was cut by 0 bases and J by 2 bases, with 10 bases left in between.

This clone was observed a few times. CDR3 loop: CAIGTGLLNTEAFF. CDR3 sequence (DNA): TGTGCCATCGGGACAGGGTTATTGAACACTGAAGCTTTCTTT. The V gene is TRBV10-3, the J gene TRBJ1-1; 9 bases are a match to TRBD1. CDR3 length: 14 residues. In germline, CDR1 is ENHRY, CDR2 SYGVKD. V shed 8 bases and J 0 bases; nucleotides not matched to a gene: 4.

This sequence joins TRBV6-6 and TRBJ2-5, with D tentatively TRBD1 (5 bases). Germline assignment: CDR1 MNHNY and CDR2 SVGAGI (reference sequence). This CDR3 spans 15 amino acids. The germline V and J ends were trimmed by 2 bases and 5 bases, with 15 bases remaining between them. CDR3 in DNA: TGTGCCAGCAGTTACGCTCAGGGAAGGGGTGAGACCCAGTACTTC. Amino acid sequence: CASSYAQGRGETQYF.

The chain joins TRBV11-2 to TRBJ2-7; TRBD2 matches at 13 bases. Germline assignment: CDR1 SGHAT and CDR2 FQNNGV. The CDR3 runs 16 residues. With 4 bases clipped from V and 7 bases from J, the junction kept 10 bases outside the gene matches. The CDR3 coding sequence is TGTGCCAGCAGCTATTCAGGACTAGCGGGAGAGGGAGAGCAGTACTTC. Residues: CASSYSGLAGEGEQYF.

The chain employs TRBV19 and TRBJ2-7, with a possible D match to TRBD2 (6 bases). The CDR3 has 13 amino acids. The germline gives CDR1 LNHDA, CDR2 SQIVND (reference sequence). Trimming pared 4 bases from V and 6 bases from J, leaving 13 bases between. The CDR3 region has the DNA TGTGCCAGTAGTAGAGAGGGCGGGGTCGAGCAGTACTTC. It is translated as CASSREGGVEQYF.

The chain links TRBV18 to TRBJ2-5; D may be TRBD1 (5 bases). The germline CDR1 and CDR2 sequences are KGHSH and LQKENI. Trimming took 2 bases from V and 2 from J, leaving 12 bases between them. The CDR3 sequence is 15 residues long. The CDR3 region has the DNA TGTGCCAGCTCACCAACGCAGGGTCTACAAGAGACCCAGTACTTC. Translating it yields CASSPTQGLQETQYF.

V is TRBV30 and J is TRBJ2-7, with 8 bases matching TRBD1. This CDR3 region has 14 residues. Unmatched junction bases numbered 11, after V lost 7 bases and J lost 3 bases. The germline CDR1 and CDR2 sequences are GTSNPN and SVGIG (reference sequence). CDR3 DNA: TGTGCCTCTAACAAACAGGGGGGAGGCTACGAGCAGTACTTC. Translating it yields CASNKQGGGYEQYF.

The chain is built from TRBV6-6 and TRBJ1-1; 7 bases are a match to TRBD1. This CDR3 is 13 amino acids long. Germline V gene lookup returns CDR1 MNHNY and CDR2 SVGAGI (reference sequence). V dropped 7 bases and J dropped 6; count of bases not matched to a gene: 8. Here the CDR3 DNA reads TGTGCCAGCATTCGGACAGGTGCGGCTGAAGCTTTCTTT. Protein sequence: CASIRTGAAEAFF.

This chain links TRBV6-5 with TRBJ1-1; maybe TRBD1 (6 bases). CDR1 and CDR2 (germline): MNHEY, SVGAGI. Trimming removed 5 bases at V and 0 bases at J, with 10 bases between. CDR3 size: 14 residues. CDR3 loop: CASSPGQLNTEAFF. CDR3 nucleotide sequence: TGTGCCAGCAGTCCGGGACAATTGAACACTGAAGCTTTCTTT.

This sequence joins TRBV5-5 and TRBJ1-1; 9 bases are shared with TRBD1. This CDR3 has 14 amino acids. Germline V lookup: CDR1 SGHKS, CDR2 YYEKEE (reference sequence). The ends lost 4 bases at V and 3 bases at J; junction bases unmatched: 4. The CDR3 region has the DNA TGTGCCAGCAGCACCGGGACAGGGTACACTGAAGCTTTCTTT. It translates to CASSTGTGYTEAFF.